Following are 9 T cell receptor beta chains from one sample sequenced in a study of blood T cell repertoires in COVID-19. Measured with immunoSEQ multiplex PCR; TCRdb has only the in-frame clones, and not every one. The table records 70,000 to 85,000 clones, roughly 86% of them present only once. Sequencing input: peripheral blood. These receptors all come from a woman of 80 years or more in a cohort sampled during active or convalescent COVID-19.

The chain uses TRBV19 and TRBJ2-5; D unresolved. In germline, CDR1 is LNHDA, CDR2 SQIVND (reference sequence). The germline V and J ends were trimmed by 3 bases and 1 base, with 9 bases remaining between them. The length of the CDR3 is 14 residues. The DNA for the CDR3 is TGTGCCAGTAGTATGTCAGGTGTCCAAGAGACCCAGTACTTC. Amino acid sequence: CASSMSGVQETQYF.

DNA for the CDR3: TGTGCCAGCAGCCCGCGGTGGAACACTGAAGCTTTCTTT. Translation gives CASSPRWNTEAFF. The chain carries TRBV5-5 and TRBJ1-1; D is unclear. Germline CDR1 and CDR2: SGHKS and YYEKEE (reference sequence). The CDR3 is 13 amino acids. Trimming pared 4 bases from V and 1 base from J, leaving 8 bases between.

The chain joins TRBV27 to TRBJ1-4; tentative D call: TRBD1 (6 bases). The CDR3 has 15 amino acids. The germline gives CDR1 MNHEY, CDR2 SMNVEV (reference sequence). The ends were cut back, 8 bases at V and 8 bases at J, with 21 bases in the middle. The CDR3 region is CASATWGQIGEKLFF. CDR3 in DNA: TGTGCCAGCGCCACCTGGGGGCAAATAGGGGAAAAACTGTTTTTT.

The CDR3 DNA is TGTGCCAGCAGCATATCCGGGACAGGGGTCTCTGGAAACACCATATATTTT. Translating it yields CASSISGTGVSGNTIYF. The V and J genes are TRBV11-3 and TRBJ1-3; 10 bases are a match to TRBD1. The CDR3 contains 17 residues. The junction had 7 bases not matched to a gene; V was cut back by 5 bases and J by 0 bases. CDR1 and CDR2 from the germline V gene are SGHNT and YENEEA.

The V and J genes are TRBV28 and TRBJ1-2, with D perhaps TRBD1 (5 bases). Trimming took 3 bases from V and 7 from J, leaving 18 bases between them. CDR1 is MDHEN and CDR2 is SYDVKM in the germline V gene. The CDR3 sequence is 15 residues long. CDR3 in amino acids: CASSFSTGREGGYTF. The DNA for the CDR3 is TGTGCCAGCAGTTTCAGTACCGGCAGGGAGGGTGGCTACACCTTC.

The chain joins TRBV28 to TRBJ1-6; D is unresolved. The CDR3 loop spans 15 amino acids. Germline CDR1 is MDHEN and CDR2 is SYDVKM. V lost 6 bases and J 10 bases, leaving 19 bases between the germline ends. CDR3 DNA: TGTGCCAGCAGCCCCCCCCGGAGCCCGTTGTCACCCCTCCACTTT. The encoded protein is CASSPPRSPLSPLHF.

This clone was seen once. This rearrangement joins TRBV5-1 to TRBJ2-3; 7 positions match TRBD1. The CDR3 is made up of 16 amino acids. The germline V gene has CDR1 SGHRS and CDR2 YFSETQ. J was trimmed by 2 bases and V by 0 bases; bases with no gene match: 6. CDR3 DNA: TGCGCCAGCAGCTTGGCCGACAGGGCTAACACAGATACGCAGTATTTT. Translation gives CASSLADRANTDTQYF.

The gene calls are TRBV6-4 and TRBJ1-1; 7 bases line up with TRBD1. Per germline, CDR1 MRHNA and CDR2 SNTAGT. The CDR3 is made up of 13 amino acids. Losses at the gene ends were 9 bases for V and 4 bases for J; bases not matched to a gene: 8. CDR3 bases: TGTGCCAGTTCACAGGGGAGTGGCACTGAAGCTTTCTTT. Amino acid sequence: CASSQGSGTEAFF.

V is TRBV4-2 and J is TRBJ2-5; 10 bases map to TRBD2. The CDR3 spans 16 residues. V gave up 3 bases and J gave up 1 base; unmatched junction bases: 5. Germline V gene data show CDR1 as LGHNA and CDR2 as YNFKEQ. In nucleotides, the CDR3 is TGTGCCAGCAGCCACGCACCTAGCGGGGGCCAAGAGACCCAGTACTTC. It codes for CASSHAPSGGQETQYF.